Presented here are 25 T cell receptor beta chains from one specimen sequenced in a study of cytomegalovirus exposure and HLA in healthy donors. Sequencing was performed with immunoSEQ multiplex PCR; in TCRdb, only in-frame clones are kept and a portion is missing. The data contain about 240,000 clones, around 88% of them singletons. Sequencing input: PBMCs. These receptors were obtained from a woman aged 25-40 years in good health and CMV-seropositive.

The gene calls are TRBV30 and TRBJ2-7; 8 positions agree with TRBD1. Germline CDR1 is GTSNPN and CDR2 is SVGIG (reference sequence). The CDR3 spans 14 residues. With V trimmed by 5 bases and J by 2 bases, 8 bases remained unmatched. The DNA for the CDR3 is TGTGCCTGGTTAGGACAGGGTAGAACCTACGAGCAGTACTTC. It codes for CAWLGQGRTYEQYF.

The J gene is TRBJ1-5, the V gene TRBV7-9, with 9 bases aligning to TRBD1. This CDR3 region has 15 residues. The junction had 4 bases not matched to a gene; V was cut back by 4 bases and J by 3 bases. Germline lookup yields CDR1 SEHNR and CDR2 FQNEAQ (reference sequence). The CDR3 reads CASSSGQGDNQPQHF. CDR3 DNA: TGTGCCAGCAGCTCGGGACAGGGAGACAATCAGCCCCAGCATTTT.

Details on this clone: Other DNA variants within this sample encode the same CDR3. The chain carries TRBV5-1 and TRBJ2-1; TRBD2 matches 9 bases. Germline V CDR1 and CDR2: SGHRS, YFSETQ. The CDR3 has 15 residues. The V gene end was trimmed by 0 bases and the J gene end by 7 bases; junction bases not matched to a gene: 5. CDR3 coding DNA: TGCGCCAGCAGCTTGGTTCTAGCGGGAAATAATGAGCAGTTCTTC. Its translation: CASSLVLAGNNEQFF.

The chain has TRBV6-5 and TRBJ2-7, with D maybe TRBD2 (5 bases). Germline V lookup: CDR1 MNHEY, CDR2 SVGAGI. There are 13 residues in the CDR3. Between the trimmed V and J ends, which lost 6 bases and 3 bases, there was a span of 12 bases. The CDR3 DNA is TGTGCCAGCAGCCAGACTACGGTCTACGAGCAGTACTTC. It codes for CASSQTTVYEQYF.

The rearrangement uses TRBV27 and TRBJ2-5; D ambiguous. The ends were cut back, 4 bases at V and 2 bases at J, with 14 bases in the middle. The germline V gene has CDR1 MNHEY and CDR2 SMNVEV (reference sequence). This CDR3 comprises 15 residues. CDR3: CASSYLPPTQETQYF. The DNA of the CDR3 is TGTGCCAGCAGTTATCTCCCCCCCACACAAGAGACCCAGTACTTC.

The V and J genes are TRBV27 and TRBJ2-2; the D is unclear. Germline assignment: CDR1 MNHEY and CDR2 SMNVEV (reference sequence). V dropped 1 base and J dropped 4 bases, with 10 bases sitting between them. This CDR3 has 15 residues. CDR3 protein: CASSLFGQFTGELFF. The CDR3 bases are TGTGCCAGCAGTTTATTTGGGCAGTTCACCGGGGAGCTGTTTTTT.

The chain's CDR3 is CASSYYQGQGIGAFF. In nucleotides, the CDR3 is TGTGCCAGCAGTTATTATCAGGGACAGGGGATTGGAGCTTTCTTT. This rearrangement joins TRBV6-5 to TRBJ1-1; 10 bases agree with TRBD1. CDR1 is MNHEY and CDR2 is SVGAGI in the germline V gene. The CDR3 spans 15 residues. V trimming: 3 bases; J trimming: 10 bases; junction bases outside the gene matches: 11.

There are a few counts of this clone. CDR3 in amino acids: CSVGGGAYTEAFF. DNA of the CDR3: TGCTCCGTAGGTGGGGGGGCGTACACTGAAGCTTTCTTT. The chain employs TRBV29-1 and TRBJ1-1; possibly TRBD1 for D (6 bases). The CDR3 is 13 residues long. The germline gives CDR1 SQVTM, CDR2 ANQGSEA.

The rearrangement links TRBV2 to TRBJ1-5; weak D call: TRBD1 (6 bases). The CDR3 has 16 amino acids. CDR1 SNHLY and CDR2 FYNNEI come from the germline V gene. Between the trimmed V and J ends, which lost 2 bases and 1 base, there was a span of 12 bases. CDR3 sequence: CASSEFGTLSNQPQHF. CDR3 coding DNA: TGTGCCAGCAGTGAATTCGGGACATTAAGCAATCAGCCCCAGCATTTT.

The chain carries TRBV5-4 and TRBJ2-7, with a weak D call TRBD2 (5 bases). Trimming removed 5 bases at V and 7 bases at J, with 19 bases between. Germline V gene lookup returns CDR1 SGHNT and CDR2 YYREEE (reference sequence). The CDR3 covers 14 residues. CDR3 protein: CASRSILDTREQYF. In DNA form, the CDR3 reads TGTGCCAGCAGGTCTATCCTAGATACTAGGGAGCAGTACTTC.

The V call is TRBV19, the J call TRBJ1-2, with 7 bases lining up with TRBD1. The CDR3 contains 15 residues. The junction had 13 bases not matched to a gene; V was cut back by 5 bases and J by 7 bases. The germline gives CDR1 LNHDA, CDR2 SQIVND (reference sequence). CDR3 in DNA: TGTGCCAGTAGTTATTCCGACAGGGACTTCGGTGGCTACACCTTC. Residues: CASSYSDRDFGGYTF. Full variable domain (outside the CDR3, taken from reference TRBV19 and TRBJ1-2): DGGITQSPKYLFRKEGQNVTLSCEQNLNHDAMYWYRQDPGQGLRLIYYSQIVNDFQKGDIAEGYSVSREKKESFPLTVTSAQKNPTAFYLCASSYSDRDFGGYTFGSGTRLTVV.

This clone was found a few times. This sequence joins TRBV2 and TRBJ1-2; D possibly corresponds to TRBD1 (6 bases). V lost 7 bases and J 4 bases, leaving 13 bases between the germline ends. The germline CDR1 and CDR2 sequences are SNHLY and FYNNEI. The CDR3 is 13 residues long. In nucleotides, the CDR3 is TGTGCCAGCACACAAACGACAGGCTATGGCTACACCTTC. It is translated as CASTQTTGYGYTF.

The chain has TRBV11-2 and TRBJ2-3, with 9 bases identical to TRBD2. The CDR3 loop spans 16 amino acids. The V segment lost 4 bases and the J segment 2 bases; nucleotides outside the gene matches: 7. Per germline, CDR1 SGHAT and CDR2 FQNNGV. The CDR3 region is CASSSLAGQLTDTQYF. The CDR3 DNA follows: TGTGCCAGCAGCTCTCTAGCGGGGCAACTCACAGATACGCAGTATTTT.

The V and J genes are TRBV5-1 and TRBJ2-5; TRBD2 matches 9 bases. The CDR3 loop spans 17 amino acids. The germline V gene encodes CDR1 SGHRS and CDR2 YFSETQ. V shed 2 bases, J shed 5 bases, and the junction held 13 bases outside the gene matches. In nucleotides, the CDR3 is TGCGCCAGCAGCTTAACGGAATTAGCGGGAGAGAGTGAGACCCAGTACTTC. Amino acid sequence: CASSLTELAGESETQYF.

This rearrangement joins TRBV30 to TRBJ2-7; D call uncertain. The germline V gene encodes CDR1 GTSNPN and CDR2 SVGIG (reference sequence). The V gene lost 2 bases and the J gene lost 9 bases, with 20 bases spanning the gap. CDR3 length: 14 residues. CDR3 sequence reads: CAWSFDSSWNWQYF. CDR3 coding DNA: TGTGCCTGGAGTTTCGACTCCTCTTGGAACTGGCAGTACTTC.

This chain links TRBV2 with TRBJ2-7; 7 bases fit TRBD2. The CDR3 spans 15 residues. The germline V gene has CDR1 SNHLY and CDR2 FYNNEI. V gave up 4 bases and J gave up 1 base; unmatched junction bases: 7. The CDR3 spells CASSVDLAASYEQYF. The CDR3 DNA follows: TGTGCCAGCAGTGTCGATCTAGCGGCATCCTACGAGCAGTACTTC.

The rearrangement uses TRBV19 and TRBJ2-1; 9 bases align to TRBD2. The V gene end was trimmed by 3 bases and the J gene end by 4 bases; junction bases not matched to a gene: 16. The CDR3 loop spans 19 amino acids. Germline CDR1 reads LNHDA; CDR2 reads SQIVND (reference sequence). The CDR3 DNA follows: TGTGCCAGTAGTATGGCTCCGCACGTCACGGGACTAGCATACAATGAGCAGTTCTTC. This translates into CASSMAPHVTGLAYNEQFF.

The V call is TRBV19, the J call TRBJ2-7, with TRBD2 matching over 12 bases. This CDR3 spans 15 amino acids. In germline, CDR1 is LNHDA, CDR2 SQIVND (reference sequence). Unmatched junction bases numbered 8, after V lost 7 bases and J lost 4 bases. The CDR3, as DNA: TGTGCCAGTACTTCGACTAGCGGGAGTTTGTACGAGCAGTACTTC. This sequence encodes CASTSTSGSLYEQYF.

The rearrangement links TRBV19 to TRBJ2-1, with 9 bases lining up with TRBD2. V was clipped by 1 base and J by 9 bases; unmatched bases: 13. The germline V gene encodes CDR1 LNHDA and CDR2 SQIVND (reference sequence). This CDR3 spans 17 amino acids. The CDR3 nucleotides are TGTGCCAGTAGTATAGGGCTAGCGGGACCTTTCCCTCCTGAGCAGTTCTTC. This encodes CASSIGLAGPFPPEQFF.

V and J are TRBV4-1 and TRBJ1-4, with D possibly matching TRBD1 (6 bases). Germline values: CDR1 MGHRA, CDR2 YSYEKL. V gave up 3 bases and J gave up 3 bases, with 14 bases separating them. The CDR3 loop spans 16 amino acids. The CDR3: CASSQRGWAPNEKLFF. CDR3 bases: TGCGCCAGCAGCCAGAGGGGGTGGGCACCTAATGAAAAACTGTTTTTT.

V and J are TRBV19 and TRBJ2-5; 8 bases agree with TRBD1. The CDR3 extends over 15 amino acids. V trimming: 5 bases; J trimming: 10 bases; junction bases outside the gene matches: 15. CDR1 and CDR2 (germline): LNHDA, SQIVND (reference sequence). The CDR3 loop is CASSPPDRGPVDQYF. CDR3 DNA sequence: TGTGCCAGTAGTCCCCCTGACAGGGGCCCCGTGGACCAGTACTTC.

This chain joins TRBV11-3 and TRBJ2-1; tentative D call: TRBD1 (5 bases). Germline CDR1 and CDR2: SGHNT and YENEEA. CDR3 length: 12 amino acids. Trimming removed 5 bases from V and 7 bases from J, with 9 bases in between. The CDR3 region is CASSPGANEQFF. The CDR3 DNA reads TGTGCCAGCAGCCCTGGGGCTAATGAGCAGTTCTTC.

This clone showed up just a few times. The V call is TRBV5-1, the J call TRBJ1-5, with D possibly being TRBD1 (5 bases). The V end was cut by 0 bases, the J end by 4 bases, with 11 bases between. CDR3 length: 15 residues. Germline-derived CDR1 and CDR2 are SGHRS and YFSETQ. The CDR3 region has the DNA TGCGCCAGCAGCTTGGGAGCAGGGATGAATCAGCCCCAGCATTTT. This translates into CASSLGAGMNQPQHF.

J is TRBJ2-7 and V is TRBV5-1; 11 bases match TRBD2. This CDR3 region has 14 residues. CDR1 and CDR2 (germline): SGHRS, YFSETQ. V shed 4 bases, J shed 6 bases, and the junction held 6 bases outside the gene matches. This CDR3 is CASSAILAGAEQYF. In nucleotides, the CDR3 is TGCGCCAGCAGCGCCATACTAGCGGGAGCCGAGCAGTACTTC.

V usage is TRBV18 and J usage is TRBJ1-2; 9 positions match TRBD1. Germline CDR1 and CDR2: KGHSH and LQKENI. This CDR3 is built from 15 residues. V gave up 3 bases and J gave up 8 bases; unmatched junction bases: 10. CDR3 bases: TGTGCCAGCTCACCCCAGGGACAGGGACTAGGAGGCTACACCTTC. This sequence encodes CASSPQGQGLGGYTF.